This TCR beta chain was retrieved from a study of identical twins. Points from the study as a whole: Weaker excess sharing between twins was seen in beta out-of-frame sequences.

TCRdb re-analysed the 5' RACE reads in MiXCR, keeping a single row per CDR3 protein. Here the sample spans roughly 700,000 distinct CDR3 sequences, around 8.6% being singletons. This clonotype came up a few times. As yet, its antigen is unknown. These data were likewise used in another study, on yellow fever vaccine responses in identical twins. That work states: On the reported evidence, twins' vaccine T cell responses seemed partly convergent and partly personalized.

The sequence was obtained from a woman younger than 30 in good health. The sequenced material came from PBMCs.

CDR3 DNA sequence: TGTGCCAGCAGCGTAGGTGTCACTGAAGCTTTCTTT. Protein: CASSVGVTEAFF. The chain is built from TRBV9 and TRBJ1-1; D uncertain. V was shortened by 0 bases and J by 4 bases, with 4 bases between the two germline ends. Germline CDR1 and CDR2: SGDLS and YYNGEE. This CDR3 spans 12 amino acids.